The clone carrying this T cell receptor (beta chain) was seen at least ten times. The antigen is unknown. CDR1 is MNHEY, CDR2 SVGAGI, per germline. The CDR3 extends over 15 amino acids. Trimming cost V 6 bases and J 0 bases, with 14 bases left between them. These data originate in a study of blood T cells in healthy people across ages. A sample-barcoded 5' primer and a J-beta primer mix were used in a second PCR of roughly 6 to 11 cycles. Any given sample supplied a minimum of 3 million CDR3-containing paired-end reads. TCRdb passed the 5' RACE reads through MiXCR, listing each CDR3 protein once. The sample carries around 500,000 distinct CDR3 sequences, less than 60% recorded once. Study-wide points: Naive CD4+ cell counts and diversity both ran higher in long-lived than in aged donors. It was held that the diversity estimates obtained from one million T cells were underestimates.

The origin of this receptor is an elderly man in good health. The J gene is TRBJ2-5, the V gene TRBV6-5; D possibly matches TRBD1 or TRBD2 (5 bases each). The sample comprised blood. CDR3 region: CASRPTGAYQETQYF. CDR3 coding DNA: TGTGCCAGCAGACCCACCGGGGCTTACCAAGAGACCCAGTACTTC.